This T cell receptor (beta chain) was sequenced for a study of identical twins. The donors were all healthy and Caucasian. From the 5' RACE reads, TCRdb called clonotypes with MiXCR, one entry per CDR3 protein. Of approximately 630,000 distinct CDR3 sequences listed, 7% to 7.5% are singletons. The sample was also linked to a second study, of yellow fever vaccine responses in identical twins.

The TCR comes from a woman younger than 30 in good health. The sequencing sample was made of PBMCs.

CDR3 DNA: TGTGCTAGTGGTTTGGTACCCGGGGTACTAGCGGAACAAGAGACCCAGTACTTC. It specifies CASGLVPGVLAEQETQYF. The gene calls are TRBV12-5 and TRBJ2-5; 8 positions match TRBD2. Per the germline V gene, CDR1 is LGHNT and CDR2 is FRNRAP. The CDR3 contains 18 residues. The ends lost 0 bases at V and 2 bases at J; junction bases unmatched: 11.